One and the same sample provided the 19 T cell receptor beta chains below, sequenced in a study of blood T cell repertoires in COVID-19. The assay was immunoSEQ multiplex PCR, and TCRdb's table has in-frame clones only and misses some. The data show over 200,000 clones, with more than 80% seen just once and about 1.8% held by the top ten. Input material: PBMCs or T cells enriched from blood (not recorded which). These receptors all come from a man aged 60 to 69 who had recovered from COVID-19.

The chain combines TRBV7-2 with TRBJ2-5; D gene ambiguous. The V end lost 5 bases, the J end lost 5 bases, and 15 bases lay between the germline ends. Germline V gives CDR1 SGHTA, CDR2 FQGNSA. The CDR3 is made up of 14 amino acids. CDR3 loop: CASSAILSSETQYF. The CDR3 region has the DNA TGTGCCAGCAGCGCGATATTGTCTTCGGAGACCCAGTACTTC.

This chain joins TRBV7-9 and TRBJ1-2; no firm D call. With 1 base removed from V and 7 bases from J, the gap between germline ends came to 7 bases. The CDR3 totals 12 residues. Looked up from germline, CDR1 is SEHNR and CDR2 is FQNEAQ (reference sequence). This CDR3 reads CASSLEELGYTF. The DNA for the CDR3 is TGTGCCAGCAGCTTAGAGGAGCTTGGCTACACCTTC.

CDR3 coding DNA: TGTGCCAGTAAGGACTCAGGGGATAGTTCCTACGAGCAGTACTTC. This sequence encodes CASKDSGDSSYEQYF. The rearrangement links TRBV19 to TRBJ2-7; the D gene is possibly TRBD1 (6 bases). The germline CDR1 and CDR2 sequences are LNHDA and SQIVND (reference sequence). The CDR3 contains 15 residues. The germline V and J ends were trimmed by 7 bases and 1 base, with 17 bases remaining between them.

V and J are TRBV5-1 and TRBJ1-6; 8 bases fit TRBD1. Germline values: CDR1 SGHRS, CDR2 YFSETQ. V trimming: 4 bases; J trimming: 8 bases; junction bases outside the gene matches: 8. CDR3 length: 15 residues. CDR3 DNA sequence: TGCGCCAGCAGCAAAAGGACAGGGCAAGATTCACCCCTCCACTTT. As protein: CASSKRTGQDSPLHF.

The genes are TRBV25-1 and TRBJ1-6, with TRBD1 matching 7 bases. The CDR3 consists of 14 residues. The junction had 6 bases not matched to a gene; V was cut back by 6 bases and J by 7 bases. Germline CDR1 MGHDK, CDR2 SYGVNS. CDR3 residues: CASRKTGTNSPLHF. The CDR3 region has the DNA TGTGCCAGCAGGAAGACAGGGACCAATTCACCCCTCCACTTT.

This sequence joins TRBV3-1 (or the pseudogene TRBV3-2) and TRBJ2-5; tentatively, D is TRBD2 (5 bases). The CDR3 has 13 amino acids. The V end lost 4 bases, the J end lost 0 bases, and 6 bases lay between the germline ends. Germline V CDR1 and CDR2: LGHDT, YNNKEL (reference sequence). The CDR3, as DNA: TGTGCCAGCAGCCGAGGGTACCAAGAGACCCAGTACTTC. It encodes CASSRGYQETQYF.

The rearrangement joins TRBV7-8 to TRBJ1-1, with D perhaps matching TRBD1 (6 bases). The CDR3 sequence is 19 residues long. Germline CDR1 reads SGHVS; CDR2 reads FQNEAQ. The germline V and J ends were trimmed by 5 bases and 4 bases, with 29 bases remaining between them. The CDR3: CASSKDNGIRQARSTEAFF. The CDR3 DNA reads TGTGCCAGCAGCAAAGACAACGGAATTCGACAGGCGCGTAGCACTGAAGCTTTCTTT.

The CDR3 protein is CASSLREGNGYTF. The CDR3 nucleotides read TGTGCCAGCAGCCTAAGGGAGGGAAATGGCTACACCTTC. This chain links TRBV7-6 with TRBJ1-2; D not certain. The germline V and J ends were trimmed by 5 bases and 6 bases, with 13 bases remaining between them. Per the germline V gene, CDR1 is SGHVS and CDR2 is FNYEAQ. The CDR3 has 13 amino acids.

This chain connects TRBV14 to TRBJ2-5; 10 nucleotides match TRBD2. Per germline, CDR1 SGHDN and CDR2 FVKESK. The CDR3 runs 16 residues. V was pared by 1 base and J by 5 bases, with 7 bases of the junction left unmatched. CDR3: CASSQGRTSGLETQYF. CDR3 nucleotide sequence: TGTGCCAGCAGCCAAGGGAGGACTAGCGGTTTGGAGACCCAGTACTTC.

The V call is TRBV24-1, the J call TRBJ1-2; no clear D. Germline V gives CDR1 KGHDR, CDR2 SFDVKD. The CDR3 length is 12 residues. Trimming stripped 3 bases from V and 4 bases from J, with 5 bases between. The CDR3 DNA is TGTGCCACCAGTGATCCAGGCTATGGCTACACCTTC. Its translation: CATSDPGYGYTF.

This clone was seen once. The chain carries TRBV11-1 and TRBJ2-7; D is possibly TRBD1 (6 bases). Trimming removed 5 bases from V and 1 base from J, with 18 bases in between. The CDR3 sequence is 16 residues long. Germline loops: CDR1 SGHAT, CDR2 FQDESV (reference sequence). CDR3 nucleotide sequence: TGTGCCAGCAGCGACCCCGGTGGGGGCCGATCCTACGAGCAGTACTTC. It yields the protein CASSDPGGGRSYEQYF.

CDR3 region: CASSLGDSGTAYGYTF. The DNA for the CDR3 is TGCGCCAGCAGCTTGGGGGACTCCGGGACAGCCTATGGCTACACCTTC. The V and J genes are TRBV5-1 and TRBJ1-2; 7 bases are a match to TRBD1. V lost 0 bases to trimming and J lost 4 bases; unmatched junction nucleotides: 9. Germline V CDR1 and CDR2: SGHRS, YFSETQ. The CDR3 sequence is 16 residues long.

Written as DNA, the CDR3 is TGCAGCGTTGACTCAGGGGGCACCTACGAGCAGTACTTC. Encoded protein: CSVDSGGTYEQYF. V and J are TRBV29-1 and TRBJ2-7, with 8 nucleotides matching TRBD1. Germline V gene data show CDR1 as SQVTM and CDR2 as ANQGSEA. The CDR3 consists of 13 residues. V shed 3 bases, J shed 2 bases, and the junction held 3 bases outside the gene matches.

V gene TRBV10-3 combines with J gene TRBJ1-1, with TRBD1 as a possible D gene (5 bases). CDR1 is ENHRY and CDR2 is SYGVKD in the germline V gene. The CDR3 covers 13 residues. Trimming took 6 bases from V and 1 from J, leaving 9 bases between them. CDR3 nucleotides: TGTGCCATCAGGGTACAGGCGAACACTGAAGCTTTCTTT. This gives the protein CAIRVQANTEAFF.

The rearrangement joins TRBV29-1 to TRBJ2-7, with D possibly matching TRBD2 (5 bases). The CDR3 has 11 residues. V dropped 7 bases and J dropped 1 base, with 8 bases sitting between them. The germline V gene encodes CDR1 SQVTM and CDR2 ANQGSEA. As DNA, the CDR3 is TGCAGCGGCGCGGGTTCCTACGAGCAGTACTTC. This sequence encodes CSGAGSYEQYF.

The V and J genes are TRBV18 and TRBJ2-5, with 8 bases that match TRBD1. The junction had 10 bases not matched to a gene; V was cut back by 6 bases and J by 4 bases. CDR3 length equals 15 residues. CDR1 and CDR2 (germline): KGHSH, LQKENI. CDR3 in DNA: TGTGCCAGCTCTCAAACCGGGACAGGAGGAGAGACCCAGTACTTC. Protein sequence: CASSQTGTGGETQYF.

This clone was counted once. The genes are TRBV11-2 and TRBJ1-1, with TRBD1 as a possible D gene (5 bases). Germline lookup yields CDR1 SGHAT and CDR2 FQNNGV. The CDR3 runs to 13 residues. V lost 3 bases and J lost 6, with 11 bases in between. This CDR3 is CASSFQGLAEAFF. CDR3 DNA sequence: TGTGCCAGCAGCTTCCAGGGTCTGGCTGAAGCTTTCTTT.

This clone was observed once. The chain combines TRBV18 with TRBJ1-2, with TRBD1 matching 8 bases. Germline V gene data show CDR1 as KGHSH and CDR2 as LQKENI. The V and J ends lost 3 bases and 5 bases, in that order; junction bases with no gene match: 8. This CDR3 contains 15 residues. The CDR3, as DNA: TGTGCCAGCTCACCTTCAGGGGGCGCGCGGTATGGCTACACCTTC. It codes for CASSPSGGARYGYTF. The full variable domain, completed using reference TRBV18 and TRBJ1-2, is NAGVMQNPRHLVRRRGQEARLRCSPMKGHSHVYWYRQLPEEGLKFMVYLQKENIIDESGMPKERFSAEFPKEGPSILRIQQVVRGDSAAYFCASSPSGGARYGYTFGSGTRLTVV.

In this sample, this clone turned up a few times. This chain uses TRBV5-1 with TRBJ1-4; unclear D gene. Germline loops: CDR1 SGHRS, CDR2 YFSETQ. V lost 4 bases and J lost 0, with 10 bases in between. The CDR3 has 15 amino acids. The CDR3 nucleotides are TGCGCCAGCAGCGCGCGTCAGGCAACTAATGAAAAACTGTTTTTT. Its protein is CASSARQATNEKLFF.